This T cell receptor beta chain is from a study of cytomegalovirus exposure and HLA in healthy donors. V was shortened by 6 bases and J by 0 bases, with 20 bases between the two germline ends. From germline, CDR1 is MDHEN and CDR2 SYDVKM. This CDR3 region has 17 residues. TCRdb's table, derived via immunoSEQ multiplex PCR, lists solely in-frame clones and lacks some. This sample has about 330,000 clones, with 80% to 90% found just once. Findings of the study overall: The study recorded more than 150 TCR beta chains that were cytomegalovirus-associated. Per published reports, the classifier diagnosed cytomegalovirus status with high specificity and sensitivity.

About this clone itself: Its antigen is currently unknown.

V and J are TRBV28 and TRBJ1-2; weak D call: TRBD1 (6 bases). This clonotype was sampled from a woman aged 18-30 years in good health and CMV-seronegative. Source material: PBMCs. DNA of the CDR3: TGTGCCAGCAGGAGCGGGGGGGCTCGGAAAGCTAACTATGGCTACACCTTC. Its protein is CASRSGGARKANYGYTF.